This is a list of T cell receptor beta chains from one sample in a study of blood T cell repertoires in COVID-19. Using immunoSEQ multiplex PCR, the repertoire was profiled, and TCRdb retains in-frame clones only, with some absent. This sample has roughly 200,000 clones, with approximately 85% found just once. Sequencing was performed on peripheral blood. The receptors shown here come from an elderly woman with acute or convalescent COVID-19. Each CDR3 is given with its conserved first and last residue. The D gene is left open where the match is weak. The size of a clone is reported for some rows only, either as once, few or many, or as a class for expanded clones.

cdr3_nt: TGTGCCAGCAGCCTATATACCGACAGGGGCAGGGGCACTAATGAAAAACTGTTTTTT
cdr3_aa: CASSLYTDRGRGTNEKLFF
d_call: TRBD1
v_call: TRBV3-1/TRBV3-2
j_call: TRBJ1-4
clone_size: NA

cdr3_nt: TGCGCCAGCAGCCAACTACCGGGGAACACTGAAGCTTTCTTT
cdr3_aa: CASSQLPGNTEAFF
d_call: NA
v_call: TRBV4-3
j_call: TRBJ1-1
clone_size: NA

cdr3_nt: TGTGCCCCGGGACTAGCGGGAGGTAATGAGCAGTTCTTC
cdr3_aa: CAPGLAGGNEQFF
d_call: TRBD2
v_call: TRBV30
j_call: TRBJ2-1
clone_size: NA

cdr3_nt: TGTGCCAGCAGCCCTTTTACAGGGGGCGGAGGCTACACCTTC
cdr3_aa: CASSPFTGGGGYTF
d_call: TRBD1
v_call: TRBV3-1/TRBV3-2
j_call: TRBJ1-2
clone_size: NA

cdr3_nt: TGTGCCAGCAGCTTTGGGGACAGGGAGTTCTACAATGAGCAGTTCTTC
cdr3_aa: CASSFGDREFYNEQFF
d_call: TRBD1
v_call: TRBV13
j_call: TRBJ2-1
clone_size: NA

cdr3_nt: TGTGCCAGCAGCTCACAGGGAAGGAGGGAGCAGTACTTC
cdr3_aa: CASSSQGRREQYF
d_call: NA
v_call: TRBV11-1
j_call: TRBJ2-7
clone_size: few

cdr3_nt: TGTGCCAGCAAGGTTGGTGGTGCGGGGAGGCGGGAGACCCAGTACTTC
cdr3_aa: CASKVGGAGRRETQYF
d_call: NA
v_call: TRBV28
j_call: TRBJ2-5
clone_size: NA

cdr3_nt: TGCGCCAGCAGCTTGGCCGGAGACGGTGAAAAACTGTTTTTT
cdr3_aa: CASSLAGDGEKLFF
d_call: NA
v_call: TRBV5-1
j_call: TRBJ1-4
clone_size: few

cdr3_nt: TGCGCCAGCAGTGAGAAGACAGGGAAGGATGAGCAGTTCTTC
cdr3_aa: CASSEKTGKDEQFF
d_call: TRBD1
v_call: TRBV10-1
j_call: TRBJ2-1
clone_size: NA

cdr3_nt: TGCGCCAGCAGCTTGGCCGGGTCAGTCAACACCGGGGAGCTGTTTTTT
cdr3_aa: CASSLAGSVNTGELFF
d_call: NA
v_call: TRBV5-1
j_call: TRBJ2-2
clone_size: NA

cdr3_nt: TGTGCCAGCAGTGGAGGACTAGCGGGGGGTTCCTACGAGCAGTACTTC
cdr3_aa: CASSGGLAGGSYEQYF
d_call: TRBD2
v_call: TRBV2
j_call: TRBJ2-7
clone_size: NA

cdr3_nt: TGTGCCTGGAGTCCTCTAGCGGTAGCAGATACGCAGTATTTT
cdr3_aa: CAWSPLAVADTQYF
d_call: TRBD2
v_call: TRBV30
j_call: TRBJ2-3
clone_size: NA

cdr3_nt: TGTGCCAGCCAGCGGGGCTTATCCAAAGCTTTCTTT
cdr3_aa: CASQRGLSKAFF
d_call: NA
v_call: TRBV27
j_call: TRBJ1-1
clone_size: NA

cdr3_nt: TGTGCCAGCTCACCACTGGACAGGGGAGATACGCAGTATTTT
cdr3_aa: CASSPLDRGDTQYF
d_call: TRBD1
v_call: TRBV18
j_call: TRBJ2-3
clone_size: NA

cdr3_nt: TGTGCCAGCAGTCCCCATGGCGGGGACGGCGAGCAGTACTTC
cdr3_aa: CASSPHGGDGEQYF
d_call: NA
v_call: TRBV7-9
j_call: TRBJ2-7
clone_size: once

cdr3_nt: TGTGCCAGCAGGGCAGGGGGTTCGGCTTTCTTT
cdr3_aa: CASRAGGSAFF
d_call: TRBD1
v_call: TRBV2
j_call: TRBJ1-1
clone_size: NA

cdr3_nt: TGTGCCAGCAGCTTGAGGACTAGTGTAAACATTCAGTACTTC
cdr3_aa: CASSLRTSVNIQYF
d_call: TRBD2
v_call: TRBV7-9
j_call: TRBJ2-4
clone_size: NA

cdr3_nt: TGTGCCAGCAGCGTTCTATGGGGCAACACAGATACGCAGTATTTT
cdr3_aa: CASSVLWGNTDTQYF
d_call: NA
v_call: TRBV9
j_call: TRBJ2-3
clone_size: NA

cdr3_nt: TGTGCCAGCACCCAGGACAGCGTGAATGAAAAACTGTTTTTT
cdr3_aa: CASTQDSVNEKLFF
d_call: NA
v_call: TRBV28
j_call: TRBJ1-4
clone_size: NA

cdr3_nt: TGTGCCAGCAGCACAGGACTAGCGGGCGCTAGGGATACGCAGTATTTT
cdr3_aa: CASSTGLAGARDTQYF
d_call: TRBD2
v_call: TRBV7-2
j_call: TRBJ2-3
clone_size: NA

cdr3_nt: TGTGCCAGCAGTTTAGCTGAGGGAAACACCATATATTTT
cdr3_aa: CASSLAEGNTIYF
d_call: NA
v_call: TRBV27
j_call: TRBJ1-3
clone_size: NA

cdr3_nt: TGCGCCAGCATCACTTACTCCCGGACTAGCTGGTCCGAGCAGTTCTTC
cdr3_aa: CASITYSRTSWSEQFF
d_call: TRBD2
v_call: TRBV10-1
j_call: TRBJ2-1
clone_size: NA

cdr3_nt: TGCAGTGCTAGTAGTCAGGGTAGCAACACCATATATTTT
cdr3_aa: CSASSQGSNTIYF
d_call: NA
v_call: TRBV20-1
j_call: TRBJ1-3
clone_size: NA

cdr3_nt: TGCGCCAGCAGCCAGTTCGGATTTCAGCGGGACCTCTCCTACAATGAGCAGTTCTTC
cdr3_aa: CASSQFGFQRDLSYNEQFF
d_call: TRBD2
v_call: TRBV4-1
j_call: TRBJ2-1
clone_size: NA

cdr3_nt: TGTGCCAGCTCACCCTTAGTAGATTCTGAGCAGTTCTTC
cdr3_aa: CASSPLVDSEQFF
d_call: NA
v_call: TRBV18
j_call: TRBJ2-1
clone_size: NA

cdr3_nt: TGTGCCAGCTCACCAACTTGGGGGGAAGCCGGAAACACCATATATTTT
cdr3_aa: CASSPTWGEAGNTIYF
d_call: NA
v_call: TRBV18
j_call: TRBJ1-3
clone_size: NA

cdr3_nt: TGTGCCACCAGTGAGCCGACAGGGGGCGAGGGTGAAAAACTGTTTTTT
cdr3_aa: CATSEPTGGEGEKLFF
d_call: TRBD1
v_call: TRBV24-1
j_call: TRBJ1-4
clone_size: NA

cdr3_nt: TGTGCCAGCCTCCCCCTTCCGGGAGTAGGTGCGAATGAGCAGTTCTTC
cdr3_aa: CASLPLPGVGANEQFF
d_call: NA
v_call: TRBV7-6
j_call: TRBJ2-1
clone_size: NA

cdr3_nt: TGTGCCATCAGTGAGTCAACAGGACCCTACGAGCAGTACTTC
cdr3_aa: CAISESTGPYEQYF
d_call: NA
v_call: TRBV10-3
j_call: TRBJ2-7
clone_size: NA

cdr3_nt: TGTGCCACCAGTGATTTAGGCGGGCGGGAGTACTTC
cdr3_aa: CATSDLGGREYF
d_call: NA
v_call: TRBV24-1
j_call: TRBJ2-7
clone_size: NA

cdr3_nt: TGCGCCAGCAGCCAAGCCGGGGGGGGGCTGAACACTGAAGCTTTCTTT
cdr3_aa: CASSQAGGGLNTEAFF
d_call: NA
v_call: TRBV4-1
j_call: TRBJ1-1
clone_size: NA

cdr3_nt: TGTGCCAGCTCACCTATACAGGGAGATGAGCAGTTCTTC
cdr3_aa: CASSPIQGDEQFF
d_call: NA
v_call: TRBV18
j_call: TRBJ2-1
clone_size: NA

cdr3_nt: TGTGCCAGCAGTGGGACAGGGAAGGAAGCTTTCTTT
cdr3_aa: CASSGTGKEAFF
d_call: TRBD1
v_call: TRBV2
j_call: TRBJ1-1
clone_size: NA

cdr3_nt: TGTGCCAGCAGCTCGGACAGGGCCTACTACGAGCAGTACTTC
cdr3_aa: CASSSDRAYYEQYF
d_call: TRBD1
v_call: TRBV11-2
j_call: TRBJ2-7
clone_size: NA

cdr3_nt: TGTGCCAGCACCGCCCCCGTGGGCCATCAGCCCCAGCATTTT
cdr3_aa: CASTAPVGHQPQHF
d_call: NA
v_call: TRBV28
j_call: TRBJ1-5
clone_size: NA

cdr3_nt: TGTGCCAGCAAATGGGGACAGAACACTGAAGCTTTCTTT
cdr3_aa: CASKWGQNTEAFF
d_call: NA
v_call: TRBV27
j_call: TRBJ1-1
clone_size: NA

cdr3_nt: TGTGCCAGCAGTTTCCGGGTCGCTGAAGCTTTCTTT
cdr3_aa: CASSFRVAEAFF
d_call: NA
v_call: TRBV12-3/TRBV12-4
j_call: TRBJ1-1
clone_size: NA

cdr3_nt: TGTGCCAGCAGGATCGACTTGGGTAGCAATCAGCCCCAGCATTTT
cdr3_aa: CASRIDLGSNQPQHF
d_call: NA
v_call: TRBV5-6
j_call: TRBJ1-5
clone_size: NA

cdr3_nt: TGTGCCAGCAAAGCTGACAGGGGTAATCAGCCCCAGCATTTT
cdr3_aa: CASKADRGNQPQHF
d_call: TRBD1
v_call: TRBV6-5
j_call: TRBJ1-5
clone_size: NA

cdr3_nt: TGTGCCAGCAGACAGGATCTAAATAGCAATCAGCCCCAGCATTTT
cdr3_aa: CASRQDLNSNQPQHF
d_call: NA
v_call: TRBV6-5
j_call: TRBJ1-5
clone_size: NA

cdr3_nt: TGTGCCAGCAGCCAGCTCCCTGAGGGCTACACCTTC
cdr3_aa: CASSQLPEGYTF
d_call: NA
v_call: TRBV6-2/TRBV6-3
j_call: TRBJ1-2
clone_size: NA

cdr3_nt: TGTGCCAGCAGCCCCAGGACAGCCGCCTCCTACGAGCAGTACTTC
cdr3_aa: CASSPRTAASYEQYF
d_call: NA
v_call: TRBV9
j_call: TRBJ2-7
clone_size: NA

cdr3_nt: TGTGCCAGCAGGGCTTCCCCCGGGACTAGGTCTATCGATGAGCAGTTCTTC
cdr3_aa: CASRASPGTRSIDEQFF
d_call: TRBD2
v_call: TRBV3-1/TRBV3-2
j_call: TRBJ2-1
clone_size: NA

cdr3_nt: TGCGCCAGCAGCTTGGGGCGGGGGGCAGATACGCAGTATTTT
cdr3_aa: CASSLGRGADTQYF
d_call: TRBD2
v_call: TRBV5-1
j_call: TRBJ2-3
clone_size: NA

cdr3_nt: TGTGCCAGCAGCAAAGGACTAGCGGGAGAATACAATGAGCAGTTCTTC
cdr3_aa: CASSKGLAGEYNEQFF
d_call: NA
v_call: TRBV21-1
j_call: TRBJ2-1
clone_size: NA

cdr3_nt: TGTGCCAGCAGTTACGGACTGAACACCGGGGAGCTGTTTTTT
cdr3_aa: CASSYGLNTGELFF
d_call: NA
v_call: TRBV28
j_call: TRBJ2-2
clone_size: NA

cdr3_nt: TGTGCCAGTAGCGATATCGGAGTCGGAGGCTACACCTTC
cdr3_aa: CASSDIGVGGYTF
d_call: NA
v_call: TRBV19
j_call: TRBJ1-2
clone_size: NA

cdr3_nt: TGTGCCAGTACAGGGAATAATTCACCCCTCCACTTT
cdr3_aa: CASTGNNSPLHF
d_call: NA
v_call: TRBV25-1
j_call: TRBJ1-6
clone_size: NA

cdr3_nt: TGTGCCAGCAGCCTGACTAGCTTGGGGTACAATGAGCAGTTCTTC
cdr3_aa: CASSLTSLGYNEQFF
d_call: TRBD2
v_call: TRBV7-9
j_call: TRBJ2-1
clone_size: NA

cdr3_nt: TGTGCCAGTAGTCTGGTAGGGGACTGGGCGGGAGTCTACAATGAGCAGTTCTTC
cdr3_aa: CASSLVGDWAGVYNEQFF
d_call: TRBD2
v_call: TRBV19
j_call: TRBJ2-1
clone_size: NA

cdr3_nt: TGTGCCATCAGTGATCGAGACAGGGGGGCTGAAGCTTTCTTT
cdr3_aa: CAISDRDRGAEAFF
d_call: TRBD1
v_call: TRBV10-3
j_call: TRBJ1-1
clone_size: few